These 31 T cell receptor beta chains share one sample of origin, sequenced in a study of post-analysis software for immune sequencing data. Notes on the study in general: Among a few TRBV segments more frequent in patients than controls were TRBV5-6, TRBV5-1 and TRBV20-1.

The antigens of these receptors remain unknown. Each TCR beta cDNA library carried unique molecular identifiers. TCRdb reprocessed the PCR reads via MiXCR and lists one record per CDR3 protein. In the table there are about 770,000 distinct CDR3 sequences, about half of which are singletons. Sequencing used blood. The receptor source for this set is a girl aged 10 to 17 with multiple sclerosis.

CDR3 coding DNA: TGTGCCAGCAGCCGGTATAATGAAAAACTGTTTTTT. This translates into CASSRYNEKLFF. This chain links TRBV7-6 with TRBJ1-4; D uncertain. Between the trimmed V and J ends, which lost 5 bases and 4 bases, there was a span of 5 bases. This CDR3 is built from 12 residues. Germline lookup yields CDR1 SGHVS and CDR2 FNYEAQ.

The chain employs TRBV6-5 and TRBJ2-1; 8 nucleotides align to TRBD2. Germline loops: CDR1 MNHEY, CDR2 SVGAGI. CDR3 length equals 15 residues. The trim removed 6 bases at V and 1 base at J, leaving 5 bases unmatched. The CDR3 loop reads CASRREGTSYNEQFF. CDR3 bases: TGTGCCAGCAGACGGGAGGGAACTTCCTACAATGAGCAGTTCTTC.

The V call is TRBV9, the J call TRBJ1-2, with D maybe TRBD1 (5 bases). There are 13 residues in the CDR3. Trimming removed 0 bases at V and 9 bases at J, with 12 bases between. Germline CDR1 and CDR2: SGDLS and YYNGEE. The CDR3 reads CASSVGDGGSYTF. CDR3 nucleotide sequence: TGTGCCAGCAGCGTAGGGGACGGCGGAAGCTACACCTTC.

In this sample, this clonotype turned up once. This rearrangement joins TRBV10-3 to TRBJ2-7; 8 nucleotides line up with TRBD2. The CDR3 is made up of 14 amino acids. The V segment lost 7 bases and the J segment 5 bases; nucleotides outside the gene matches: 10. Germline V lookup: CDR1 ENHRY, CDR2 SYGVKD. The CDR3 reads CAIKSPGGPDEQYF. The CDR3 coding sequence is TGTGCCATCAAGTCCCCGGGAGGGCCTGACGAGCAGTACTTC.

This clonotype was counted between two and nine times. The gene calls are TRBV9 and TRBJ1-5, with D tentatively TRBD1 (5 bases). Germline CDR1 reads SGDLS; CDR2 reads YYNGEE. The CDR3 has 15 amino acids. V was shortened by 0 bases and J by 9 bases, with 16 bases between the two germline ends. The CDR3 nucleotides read TGTGCCAGCAGCGTAGCTGAGGGGCCTGGGGGGCCCCAGCATTTT. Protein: CASSVAEGPGGPQHF.

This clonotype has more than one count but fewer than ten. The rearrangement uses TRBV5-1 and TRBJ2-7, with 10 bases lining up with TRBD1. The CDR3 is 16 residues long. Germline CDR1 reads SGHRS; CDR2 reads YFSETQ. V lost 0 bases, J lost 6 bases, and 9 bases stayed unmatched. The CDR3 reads CASSLDTGTGAVEQYF. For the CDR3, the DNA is TGCGCCAGCAGCTTGGATACCGGGACAGGGGCTGTCGAGCAGTACTTC.

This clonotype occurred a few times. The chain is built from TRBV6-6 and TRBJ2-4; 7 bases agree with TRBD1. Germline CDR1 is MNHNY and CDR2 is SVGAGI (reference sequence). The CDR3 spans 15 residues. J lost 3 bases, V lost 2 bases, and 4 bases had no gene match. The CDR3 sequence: CASSYLAGGKNIQYF. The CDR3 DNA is TGTGCCAGCAGTTACCTGGCAGGGGGCAAAAACATTCAGTACTTC.

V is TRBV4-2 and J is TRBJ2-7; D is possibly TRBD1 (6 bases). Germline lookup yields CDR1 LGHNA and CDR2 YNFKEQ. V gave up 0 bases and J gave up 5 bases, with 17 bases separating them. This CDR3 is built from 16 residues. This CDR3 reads CASSQERNRAGNEQYF. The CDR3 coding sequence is TGTGCCAGCAGCCAAGAGCGCAACAGGGCAGGAAACGAGCAGTACTTC.

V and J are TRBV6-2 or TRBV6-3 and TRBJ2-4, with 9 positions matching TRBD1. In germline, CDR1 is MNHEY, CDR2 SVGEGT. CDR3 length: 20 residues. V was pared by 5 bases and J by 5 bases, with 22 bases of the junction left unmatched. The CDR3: CASSAIPGQGTRRVENIQYF. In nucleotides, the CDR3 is TGTGCCAGCAGTGCGATCCCGGGACAGGGCACTCGTCGTGTTGAAAACATTCAGTACTTC.

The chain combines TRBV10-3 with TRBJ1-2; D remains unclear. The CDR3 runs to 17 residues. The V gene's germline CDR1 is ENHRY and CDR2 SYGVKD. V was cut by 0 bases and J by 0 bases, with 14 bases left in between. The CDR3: CAISESIVSTSNYGYTF. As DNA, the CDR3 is TGTGCCATCAGTGAGTCGATCGTCAGCACCTCTAACTATGGCTACACCTTC.

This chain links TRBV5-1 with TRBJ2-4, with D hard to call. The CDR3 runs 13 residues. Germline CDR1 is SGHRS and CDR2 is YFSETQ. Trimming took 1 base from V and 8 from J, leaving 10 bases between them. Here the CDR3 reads CASSLRLEDIQYF. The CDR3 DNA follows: TGCGCCAGCAGCTTGAGGCTAGAGGACATTCAGTACTTC.

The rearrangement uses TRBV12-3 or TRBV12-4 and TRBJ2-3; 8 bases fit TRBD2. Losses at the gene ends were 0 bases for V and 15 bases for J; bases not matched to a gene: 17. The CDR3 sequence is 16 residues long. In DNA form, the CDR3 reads TGTGCCAGCAGTTTAGCGCTAAGCGGGAGCACAGATGTGGAATATTTT. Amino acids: CASSLALSGSTDVEYF.

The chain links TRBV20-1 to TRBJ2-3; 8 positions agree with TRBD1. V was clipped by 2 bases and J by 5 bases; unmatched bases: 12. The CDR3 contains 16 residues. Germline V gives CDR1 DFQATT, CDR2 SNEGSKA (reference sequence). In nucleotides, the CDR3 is TGCAGTGCTAGACCTCAGGGGACAGGCGTCCAAGATACGCAGTATTTT. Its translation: CSARPQGTGVQDTQYF.

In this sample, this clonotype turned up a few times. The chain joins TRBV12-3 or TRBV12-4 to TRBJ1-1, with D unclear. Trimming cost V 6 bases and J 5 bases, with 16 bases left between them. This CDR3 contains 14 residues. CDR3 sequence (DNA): TGTGCCAGCAGCCGACTGGACGCGACGACTGAAGCTTTCTTT. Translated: CASSRLDATTEAFF.

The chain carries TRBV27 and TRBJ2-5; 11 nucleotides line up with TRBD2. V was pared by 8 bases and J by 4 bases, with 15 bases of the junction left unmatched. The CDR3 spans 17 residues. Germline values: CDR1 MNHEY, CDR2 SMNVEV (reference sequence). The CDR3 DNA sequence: TGTGCCAGCGCCCTAAACCCGACTAGCGGGACTAGAGAGACCCAGTACTTC. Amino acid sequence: CASALNPTSGTRETQYF.

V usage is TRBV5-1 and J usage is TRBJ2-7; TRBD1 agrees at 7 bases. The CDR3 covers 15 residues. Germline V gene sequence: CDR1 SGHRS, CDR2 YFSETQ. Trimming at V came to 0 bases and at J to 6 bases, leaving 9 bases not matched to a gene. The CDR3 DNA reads TGCGCCAGCAGCTTGGACCCGACAGGGTTCGGCGAGCAGTACTTC. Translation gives CASSLDPTGFGEQYF.

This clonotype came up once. The CDR3 is CASSPQRGLGSYEQYF. The CDR3 region has the DNA TGTGCCAGCAGCCCCCAGCGGGGACTAGGTAGCTACGAGCAGTACTTC. This rearrangement joins TRBV7-8 to TRBJ2-7; 8 positions agree with TRBD2. CDR3 length equals 16 residues. With 5 bases clipped from V and 3 bases from J, the junction kept 12 bases outside the gene matches. Per the germline V gene, CDR1 is SGHVS and CDR2 is FQNEAQ.

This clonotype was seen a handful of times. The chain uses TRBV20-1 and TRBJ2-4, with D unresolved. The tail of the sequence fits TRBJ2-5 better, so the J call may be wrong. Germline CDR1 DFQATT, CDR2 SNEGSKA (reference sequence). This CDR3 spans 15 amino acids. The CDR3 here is CSARLAVSGSETQYF. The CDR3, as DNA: TGCAGTGCTAGACTTGCGGTCTCTGGCAGCGAGACCCAGTACTTC.

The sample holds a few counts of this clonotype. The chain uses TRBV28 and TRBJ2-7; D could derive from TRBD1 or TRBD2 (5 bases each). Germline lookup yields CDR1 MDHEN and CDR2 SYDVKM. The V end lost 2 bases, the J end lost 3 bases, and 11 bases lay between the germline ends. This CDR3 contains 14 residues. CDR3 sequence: CASSLRGNHYEQYF. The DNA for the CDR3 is TGTGCCAGCAGTTTACGGGGCAACCACTACGAGCAGTACTTC. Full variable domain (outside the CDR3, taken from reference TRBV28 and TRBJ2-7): DVKVTQSSRYLVKRTGEKVFLECVQDMDHENMFWYRQDPGLGLRLIYFSYDVKMKEKGDIPEGYSVSREKKERFSLILESASTNQTSMYLCASSLRGNHYEQYFGPGTRLTVT.

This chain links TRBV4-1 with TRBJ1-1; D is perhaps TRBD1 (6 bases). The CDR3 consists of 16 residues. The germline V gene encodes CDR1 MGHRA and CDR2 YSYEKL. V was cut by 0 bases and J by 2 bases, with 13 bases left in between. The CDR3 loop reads CASSQDGGRRNTEAFF. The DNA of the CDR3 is TGCGCCAGCAGCCAAGATGGGGGCAGACGTAACACTGAAGCTTTCTTT.

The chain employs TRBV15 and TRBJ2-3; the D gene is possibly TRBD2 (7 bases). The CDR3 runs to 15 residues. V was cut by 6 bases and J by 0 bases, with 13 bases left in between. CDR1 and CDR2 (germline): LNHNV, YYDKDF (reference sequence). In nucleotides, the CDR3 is TGTGCCACCAGGGGGGCGGGGGAAAGCACAGATACGCAGTATTTT. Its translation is CATRGAGESTDTQYF. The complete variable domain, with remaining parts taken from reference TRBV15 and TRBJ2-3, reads DAMVIQNPRYQVTQFGKPVTLSCSQTLNHNVMYWYQQKSSQAPKLLFHYYDKDFNNEADTPDNFQSRRPNTSFCFLDIRSPGLGDTAMYLCATRGAGESTDTQYFGPGTRLTVL.

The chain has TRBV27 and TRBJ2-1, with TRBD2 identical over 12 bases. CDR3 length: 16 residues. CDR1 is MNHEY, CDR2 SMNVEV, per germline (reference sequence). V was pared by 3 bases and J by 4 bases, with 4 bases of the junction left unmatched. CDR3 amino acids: CASSFGLAGSYNEQFF. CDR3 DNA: TGTGCCAGCAGTTTCGGACTAGCGGGGTCATACAATGAGCAGTTCTTC.

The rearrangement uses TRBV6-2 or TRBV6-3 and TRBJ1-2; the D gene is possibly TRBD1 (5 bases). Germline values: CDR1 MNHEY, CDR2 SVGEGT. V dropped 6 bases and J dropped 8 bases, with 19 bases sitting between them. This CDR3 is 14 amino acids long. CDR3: CASRPGKLGLGYTF. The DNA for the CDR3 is TGTGCCAGCAGACCAGGGAAGCTCGGTTTGGGCTACACCTTC.

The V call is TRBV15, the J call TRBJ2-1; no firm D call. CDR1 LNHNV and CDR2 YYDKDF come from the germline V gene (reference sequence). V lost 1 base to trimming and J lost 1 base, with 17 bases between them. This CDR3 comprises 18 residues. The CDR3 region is CATSRVVGSFRSYNEQFF. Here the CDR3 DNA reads TGTGCCACCAGCAGAGTTGTGGGAAGTTTTAGGTCCTACAATGAGCAGTTCTTC.

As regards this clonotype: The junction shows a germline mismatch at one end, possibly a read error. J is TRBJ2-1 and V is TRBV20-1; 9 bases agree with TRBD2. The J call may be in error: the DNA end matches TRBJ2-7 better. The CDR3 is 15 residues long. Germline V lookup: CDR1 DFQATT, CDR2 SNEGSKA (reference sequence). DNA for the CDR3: TGTAGTGCTAGTGGCATGGCGGGAGGGTACAATGAGCAGTACTTC. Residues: CSASGMAGGYNEQYF.

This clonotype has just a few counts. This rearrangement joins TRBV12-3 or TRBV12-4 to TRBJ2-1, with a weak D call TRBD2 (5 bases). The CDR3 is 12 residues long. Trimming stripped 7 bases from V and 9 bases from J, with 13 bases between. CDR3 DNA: TGTGCCAGCACCTGGGGAGCGGTTGAGCAGTTCTTC. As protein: CASTWGAVEQFF.

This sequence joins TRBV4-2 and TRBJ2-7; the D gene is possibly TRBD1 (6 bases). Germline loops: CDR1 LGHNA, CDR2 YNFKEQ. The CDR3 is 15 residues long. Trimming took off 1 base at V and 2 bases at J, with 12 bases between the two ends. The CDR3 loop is CASSQVGAGPYEQYF. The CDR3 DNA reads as TGTGCCAGCAGCCAAGTGGGGGCTGGGCCCTACGAGCAGTACTTC.

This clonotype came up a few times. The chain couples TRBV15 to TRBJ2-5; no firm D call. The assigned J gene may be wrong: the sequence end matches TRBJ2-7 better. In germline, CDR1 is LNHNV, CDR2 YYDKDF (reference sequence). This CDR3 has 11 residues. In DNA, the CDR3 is TGTGCCACCAGGGGTCTAGGCGAGCAGTACTTC. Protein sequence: CATRGLGEQYF.

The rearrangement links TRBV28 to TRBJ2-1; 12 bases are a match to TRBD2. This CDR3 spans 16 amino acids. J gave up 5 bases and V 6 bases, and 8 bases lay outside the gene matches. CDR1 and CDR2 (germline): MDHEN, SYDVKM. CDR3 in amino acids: CASSTWTSGKNNEQFF. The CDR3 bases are TGTGCCAGCAGCACCTGGACTAGCGGGAAAAACAATGAGCAGTTCTTC.

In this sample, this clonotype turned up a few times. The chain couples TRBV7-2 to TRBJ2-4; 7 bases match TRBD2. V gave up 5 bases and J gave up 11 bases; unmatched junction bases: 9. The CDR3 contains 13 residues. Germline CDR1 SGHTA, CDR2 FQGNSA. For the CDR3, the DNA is TGTGCCAGCAGCGCAGGGACTATTCTCCTTCAGTACTTC. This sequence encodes CASSAGTILLQYF.

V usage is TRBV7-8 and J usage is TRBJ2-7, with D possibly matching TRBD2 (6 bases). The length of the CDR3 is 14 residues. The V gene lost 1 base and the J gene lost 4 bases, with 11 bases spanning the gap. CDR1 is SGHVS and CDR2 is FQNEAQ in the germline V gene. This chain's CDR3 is CASSLGDSQYEQYF. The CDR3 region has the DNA TGTGCCAGCAGCTTAGGGGACTCACAATACGAGCAGTACTTC.